What follows are 7 T cell receptor beta chains derived from one specimen sequenced in a study of T cell repertoires in cytomegalovirus infection. TCRdb reanalysed the reads using MiXCR and keeps one entry per CDR3 protein. The sample includes fewer than 900,000 distinct CDR3 sequences, under 35% of them seen just once. No antigens are known for them. The specimen comprised cultured CD8+ T cells from PBMCs, sampled from culture after CMV antigen stimulation. The receptors derive from a human donor in good health (CMV status not recorded). Some clones in this sample may be carry-over from other donors' samples.

The chain uses TRBV6-1 and TRBJ1-1, with D unclear. The CDR3 contains 10 residues. Germline CDR1 MNHNS, CDR2 SASEGT. Trimming removed 8 bases at V and 7 bases at J, with 8 bases between. The chain's CDR3 is CASGRVEAFF. CDR3 nucleotides: TGTGCCAGCGGCCGTGTTGAAGCTTTCTTT.

This clonotype came up a few times. The genes are TRBV12-3 or TRBV12-4 and TRBJ2-2; no definite D call. Trimming took 7 bases from V and 2 from J, leaving 11 bases between them. CDR3 length: 14 amino acids. This CDR3 is CASNFGYNTGELFF. In nucleotides, the CDR3 is TGTGCCAGCAACTTTGGGTATAACACCGGGGAGCTGTTTTTT.

The gene calls are TRBV19 and TRBJ1-1; tentative D call: TRBD1 (5 bases). Trimming cost V 8 bases and J 0 bases, with 10 bases left between them. Germline CDR1 and CDR2: LNHDA and SQIVND (reference sequence). The CDR3 is made up of 13 amino acids. The CDR3 loop is CASGASLNTEAFF. For the CDR3, the DNA is TGTGCCAGTGGGGCTTCTCTGAACACTGAAGCTTTCTTT. Drawing the rest from reference TRBV19 and TRBJ1-1, the complete variable domain is DGGITQSPKYLFRKEGQNVTLSCEQNLNHDAMYWYRQDPGQGLRLIYYSQIVNDFQKGDIAEGYSVSREKKESFPLTVTSAQKNPTAFYLCASGASLNTEAFFGQGTRLTVV.

The V and J genes are TRBV12-3 or TRBV12-4 and TRBJ1-1; D gene uncertain. The germline V and J ends were trimmed by 3 bases and 6 bases, with 17 bases remaining between them. This CDR3 comprises 15 residues. The CDR3, as DNA: TGTGCCAGCAGTTTGGCCACGGACGGAGTTTCTGAAGCTTTCTTT. Residues: CASSLATDGVSEAFF.

The chain couples TRBV6-1 to TRBJ2-1; 7 bases line up with TRBD2. The CDR3 totals 19 residues. With V trimmed by 0 bases and J by 2 bases, 13 bases remained unmatched. CDR1 and CDR2 from the germline V gene are MNHNS and SASEGT. The CDR3 loop is CASSEARGGELQTYNEQFF. In DNA, the CDR3 is TGTGCCAGCAGTGAAGCGCGGGGAGGGGAACTCCAAACCTACAATGAGCAGTTCTTC.

This clonotype was observed a few times. V is TRBV4-3 and J is TRBJ2-3; D is unclear. The CDR3 is 14 residues long. Deletions cut 0 bases from V and 2 bases from J, with 6 bases between. Germline assignment: CDR1 LGHNA and CDR2 YSLEER. The CDR3 DNA sequence: TGCGCCAGCAGCCAAGAGACACCCACAGATACGCAGTATTTT. It encodes CASSQETPTDTQYF.

The chain has TRBV4-1 and TRBJ2-1; no firm D call. Trimming cost V 1 base and J 6 bases, with 7 bases left between them. Germline V CDR1 and CDR2: MGHRA, YSYEKL. The CDR3 loop spans 13 amino acids. CDR3 region: CASSQASLNEQFF. The CDR3 DNA reads as TGCGCCAGCAGCCAAGCCAGTCTCAATGAGCAGTTCTTC.